This T cell receptor beta chain appears in the sequencing data of a study of CD8 T cells in ankylosing spondylitis. With 7 bases removed from V and 4 bases from J, the gap between germline ends came to 13 bases. The CDR3 runs 14 residues. Germline loops: CDR1 SNHLY, CDR2 FYNNEI. Each CDR3 protein gets one entry after TCRdb re-called the 5' RACE reads with MiXCR. The profile shows over 450,000 distinct CDR3 sequences, about 13% of them singletons. General observations from the study: A motif in TCR beta, a set of about 8 highly homologous variants, appeared characteristic of ankylosing spondylitis blood.

In this sample, this clonotype turned up many times. Its target is unknown. The rearrangement joins TRBV2 to TRBJ2-2; D is possibly TRBD2 (5 bases). Sequencing was carried out using blood, either unsorted or a sorted T cell fraction (not recorded which). This TCR was recovered from a male donor with ankylosing spondylitis. The DNA of the CDR3 is TGTGCCAGCAATCCACGAGCGGCCACCGGGGAGCTGTTTTTT. It is translated as CASNPRAATGELFF.